This T cell receptor (beta chain) was observed in a study of OX40 agonist ivuxolimab in advanced cancers. At the level of the study: A mean age of approximately 64 years, range roughly 20 to 85, was recorded, and approximately 80% were male.

V was clipped by 0 bases and J by 2 bases; unmatched bases: 3. This CDR3 has 17 amino acids. Germline V lookup: CDR1 ENHRY, CDR2 SYGVKD. Clones were sequenced by immunoSEQ multiplex PCR, and TCRdb holds only the in-frame ones, with some missing. The table has about 88,000 clones, about 83% seen once. Blood specimens came from baseline, cycle 4 day 1, and cycle 7 day 1. The receptor was isolated from an adult with an advanced solid tumor such as melanoma, head and neck, liver or kidney cancer. The material was CD4+ or CD8+ T cells sorted from blood, obtained in a trial of the OX40 agonist ivuxolimab. This chain uses TRBV10-3 with TRBJ2-1; 11 bases align to TRBD2. The CDR3: CAISESDSGRAYNEQFF. The CDR3 coding sequence is TGTGCCATCAGTGAGTCCGATAGCGGGAGGGCCTACAATGAGCAGTTCTTC.